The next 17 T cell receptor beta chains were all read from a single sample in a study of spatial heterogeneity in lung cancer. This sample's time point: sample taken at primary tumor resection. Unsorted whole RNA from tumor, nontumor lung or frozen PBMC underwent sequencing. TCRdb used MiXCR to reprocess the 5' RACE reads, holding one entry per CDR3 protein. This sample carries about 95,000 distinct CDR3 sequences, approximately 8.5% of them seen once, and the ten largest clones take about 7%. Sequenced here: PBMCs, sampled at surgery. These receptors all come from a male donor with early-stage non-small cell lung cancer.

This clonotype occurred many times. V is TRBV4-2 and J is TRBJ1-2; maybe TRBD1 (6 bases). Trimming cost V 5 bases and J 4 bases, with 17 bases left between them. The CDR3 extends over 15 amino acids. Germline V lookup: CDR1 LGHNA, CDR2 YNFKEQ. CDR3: CASSKHVQGIYGYTF. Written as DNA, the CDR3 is TGTGCCAGCAGCAAACACGTACAGGGTATCTATGGCTACACCTTC.

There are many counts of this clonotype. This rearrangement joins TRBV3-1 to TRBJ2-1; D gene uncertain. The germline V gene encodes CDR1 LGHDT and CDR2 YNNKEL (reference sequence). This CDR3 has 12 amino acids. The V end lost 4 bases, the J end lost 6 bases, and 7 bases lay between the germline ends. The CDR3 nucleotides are TGTGCCAGCAGCCCCCGCAGCAATGAGCAGTTCTTC. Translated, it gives CASSPRSNEQFF.

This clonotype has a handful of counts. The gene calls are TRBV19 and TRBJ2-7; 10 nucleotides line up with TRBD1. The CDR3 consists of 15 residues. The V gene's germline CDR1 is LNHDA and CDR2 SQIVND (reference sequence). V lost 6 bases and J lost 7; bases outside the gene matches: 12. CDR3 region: CASSSGTGARGEQYF. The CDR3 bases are TGTGCCAGTAGCTCCGGGACAGGGGCCCGGGGGGAGCAGTACTTC.

The CDR3 protein is CASGLEGPEAFF. In nucleotides, the CDR3 is TGTGCTAGTGGTTTGGAGGGGCCCGAAGCTTTCTTT. The gene calls are TRBV12-5 and TRBJ1-1; maybe TRBD1 (5 bases). Per the germline V gene, CDR1 is LGHNT and CDR2 is FRNRAP. The CDR3 spans 12 residues. Between the trimmed V and J ends, which lost 1 base and 8 bases, there was a span of 8 bases.

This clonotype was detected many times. CDR3 coding DNA: TGCGCCAGCAGCCCAAGGACTAGCGGGGCGTACGAGCAGTACTTC. It yields the protein CASSPRTSGAYEQYF. The gene calls are TRBV5-1 and TRBJ2-7, with TRBD2 matching over 12 bases. This CDR3 has 15 residues. CDR1 is SGHRS and CDR2 is YFSETQ in the germline V gene. The trim removed 4 bases at V and 4 bases at J, leaving 6 bases unmatched. The full variable domain, its missing parts supplied by reference TRBV5-1 and TRBJ2-7, is KAGVTQTPRYLIKTRGQQVTLSCSPISGHRSVSWYQQTPGQGLQFLFEYFSETQRNKGNFPGRFSGRQFSNSRSEMNVSTLELGDSALYLCASSPRTSGAYEQYFGPGTRLTVT.

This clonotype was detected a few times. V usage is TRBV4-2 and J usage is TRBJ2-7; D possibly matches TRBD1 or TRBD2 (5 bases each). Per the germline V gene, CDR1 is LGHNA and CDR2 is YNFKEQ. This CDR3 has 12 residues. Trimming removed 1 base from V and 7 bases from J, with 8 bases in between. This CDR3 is CASSQVEGEQYF. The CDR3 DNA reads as TGTGCCAGCAGCCAAGTTGAGGGGGAGCAGTACTTC.

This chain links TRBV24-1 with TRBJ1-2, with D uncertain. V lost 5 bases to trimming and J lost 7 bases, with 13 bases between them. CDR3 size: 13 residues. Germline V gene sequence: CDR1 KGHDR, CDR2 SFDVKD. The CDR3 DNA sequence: TGTGCCACCAGTGGCGGGTCGACGGGTGGCTACACCTTC. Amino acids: CATSGGSTGGYTF.

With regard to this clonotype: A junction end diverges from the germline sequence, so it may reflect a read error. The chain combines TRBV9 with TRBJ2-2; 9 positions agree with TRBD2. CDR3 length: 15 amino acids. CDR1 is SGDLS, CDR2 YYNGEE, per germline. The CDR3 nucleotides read TGTGTCAGCAGCAGACTAGCGGCCTACACCGGGGAGCTGTTTTTT. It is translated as CVSSRLAAYTGELFF.

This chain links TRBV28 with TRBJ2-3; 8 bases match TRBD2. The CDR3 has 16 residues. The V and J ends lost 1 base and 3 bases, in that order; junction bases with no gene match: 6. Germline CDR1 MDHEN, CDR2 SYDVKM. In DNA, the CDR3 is TGTGCCAGCAGTTTATTGAAGATAGCGGGGACAGATACGCAGTATTTT. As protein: CASSLLKIAGTDTQYF.

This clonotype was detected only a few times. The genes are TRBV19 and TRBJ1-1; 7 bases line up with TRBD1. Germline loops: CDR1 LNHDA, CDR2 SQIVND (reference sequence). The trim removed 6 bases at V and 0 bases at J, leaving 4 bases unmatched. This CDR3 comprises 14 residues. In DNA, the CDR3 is TGTGCCAGTAGGAAGGGGGCACTGAACACTGAAGCTTTCTTT. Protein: CASRKGALNTEAFF.

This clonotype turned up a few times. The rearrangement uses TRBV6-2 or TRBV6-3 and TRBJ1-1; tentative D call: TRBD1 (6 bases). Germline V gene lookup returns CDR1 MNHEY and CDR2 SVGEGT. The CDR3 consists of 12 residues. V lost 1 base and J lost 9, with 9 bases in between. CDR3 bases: TGTGCCAGCAGTTACTTGGGGACACAAGCTTTCTTT. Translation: CASSYLGTQAFF.

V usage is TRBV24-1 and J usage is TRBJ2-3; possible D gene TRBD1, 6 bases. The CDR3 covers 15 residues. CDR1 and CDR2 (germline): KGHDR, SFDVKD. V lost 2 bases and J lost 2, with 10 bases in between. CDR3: CATSDSGQFTDTQYF. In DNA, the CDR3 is TGTGCCACCAGTGATTCTGGACAGTTCACAGATACGCAGTATTTT.

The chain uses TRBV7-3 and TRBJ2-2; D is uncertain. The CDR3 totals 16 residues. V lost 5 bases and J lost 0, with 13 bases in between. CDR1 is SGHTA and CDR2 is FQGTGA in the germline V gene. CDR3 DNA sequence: TGTGCCAGCAGCCCGACCGGTTCCGCGAACACCGGGGAGCTGTTTTTT. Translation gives CASSPTGSANTGELFF.

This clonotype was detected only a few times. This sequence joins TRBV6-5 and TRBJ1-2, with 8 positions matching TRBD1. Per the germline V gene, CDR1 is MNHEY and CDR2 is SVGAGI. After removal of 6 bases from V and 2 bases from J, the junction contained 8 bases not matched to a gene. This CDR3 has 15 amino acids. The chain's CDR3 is CASRGWTGMNYGYTF. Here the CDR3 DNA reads TGTGCCAGCAGAGGATGGACAGGGATGAACTATGGCTACACCTTC.

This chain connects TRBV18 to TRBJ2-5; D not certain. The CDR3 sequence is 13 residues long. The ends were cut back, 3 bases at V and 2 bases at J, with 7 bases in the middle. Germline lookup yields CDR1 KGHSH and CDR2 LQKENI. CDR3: CASSPMLQETQYF. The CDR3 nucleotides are TGTGCCAGCTCACCTATGCTACAAGAGACCCAGTACTTC.

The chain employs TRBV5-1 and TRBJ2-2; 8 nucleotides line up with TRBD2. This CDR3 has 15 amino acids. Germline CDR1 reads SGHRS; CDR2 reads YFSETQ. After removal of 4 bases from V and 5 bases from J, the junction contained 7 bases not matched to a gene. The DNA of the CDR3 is TGCGCCAGCAGCCCCGGGACTAGAGCTACCGGGGAGCTGTTTTTT. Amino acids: CASSPGTRATGELFF.

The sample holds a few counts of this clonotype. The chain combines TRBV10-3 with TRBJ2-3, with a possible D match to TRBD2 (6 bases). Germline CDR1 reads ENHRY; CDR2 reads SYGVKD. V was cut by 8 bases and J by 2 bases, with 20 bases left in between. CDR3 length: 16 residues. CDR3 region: CAISLSGGGLTDTQYF. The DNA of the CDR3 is TGTGCCATCTCCCTGTCCGGGGGAGGCCTCACAGATACGCAGTATTTT.